The T cell receptor beta chain under discussion was sequenced for a study of blood T cells in healthy people across ages. Whole-study results and caveats: Per million T cells, the diversity of TCR beta decreased roughly linearly as age advanced. Both naive CD4+ cell counts and diversity were greater in long-lived donors than in aged donors.

Isolated per sample were at least 6 million PBMCs. The CDR3 spans 15 residues. Germline loops: CDR1 MGHRA, CDR2 YSYEKL. V lost 5 bases, J lost 1 base, and 13 bases lay in between. With a J-beta primer mix and a sample-barcoded 5' primer, a second PCR ran about 6 to 11 cycles. TCRdb used MiXCR to reprocess the 5' RACE reads, holding one entry per CDR3 protein. This sample yields nearly 800,000 distinct CDR3 sequences, of which 20% to 25% are seen a single time; around 3.6% belongs to the top ten. Concerning this clonotype: Its antigen is not known. The missing conserved phenylalanine or tryptophan at the end of this CDR3 makes a read error likely.

These data are also associated with another study on T cells of mothers and their children. Per that paper: Overlap measured in related mother-child pairs was slightly, non-significantly higher than in unrelated pairs.

This TCR came from a boy aged 5-17 years in good health. This chain uses TRBV4-1 with TRBJ2-3; perhaps TRBD2 as D (6 bases). The sample was blood. In DNA form, the CDR3 reads TGCGCCAGCAGCGGGGAGCGGGCCGGCACAGATACGCAGTATTTA. It translates to CASSGERAGTDTQYL.